This paragraph reports one T cell receptor (beta chain). The length of the CDR3 is 15 residues. Sample-barcoded 5' priming and a J-beta primer mix drove a second PCR of roughly 6 to 12 cycles. TCRdb re-called the 5' RACE reads through MiXCR, storing one row per CDR3 protein. The data contain 550,000 to 700,000 distinct CDR3 sequences, 27% of them singletons. The data belong to a study of blood T cells in healthy people across ages. Across the whole study: Capture by template switching was about one barcoded beta molecule per two T cells.

This TCR was sampled from a woman in her 70s in good health. Sequencing used blood. The chain combines TRBV21-1 with TRBJ2-5; the table gives TRBD1 as D, unverified against the DNA. TRBV21-1 is noted as a pseudogene. CDR3 region: CASSRQGAQEETQYF. The CDR3 DNA reads TGTGCCAGCAGCCGACAGGGGGCGCAAGAGGAGACCCAGTACTTC.